The next 20 T cell receptor beta chains were all read from a single sample in a study of radiotherapy plus CTLA-4 blockade in lung cancer. Sequenced by immunoSEQ multiplex PCR; TCRdb stores in-frame clones only, minus some. Of tens of thousands of clones listed, roughly 80% are singletons. Sequenced here: peripheral blood, sampled from a patient treated with radiotherapy plus ipilimumab. These receptors came from a human donor with non-small cell lung cancer who had stable disease on radiotherapy plus ipilimumab.

The rearrangement joins TRBV2 to TRBJ2-1, with D perhaps being TRBD1 or TRBD2 (5 bases each). The V end lost 11 bases, the J end lost 4 bases, and 21 bases lay between the germline ends. This CDR3 has 15 amino acids. CDR1 and CDR2 (germline): SNHLY, FYNNEI. The CDR3 spells CADDRGRASYNEQFF. The DNA of the CDR3 is TGTGCCGACGACCGGGGCAGGGCCTCATACAATGAGCAGTTCTTC.

The CDR3 nucleotides read TGTGCCAGCAGTTCGGCAGGGATTCGAAACACCATATATTTT. Residues: CASSSAGIRNTIYF. The chain is built from TRBV6-6 and TRBJ1-3, with D tentatively TRBD1 (5 bases). The CDR3 covers 14 residues. CDR1 MNHNY and CDR2 SVGAGI come from the germline V gene (reference sequence). Trimming cost V 4 bases and J 5 bases, with 12 bases left between them.

The V gene is TRBV6-5, the J gene TRBJ1-1; D gene uncertain. CDR1 is MNHEY and CDR2 is SVGAGI in the germline V gene. Deletions cut 8 bases from V and 1 base from J, with 17 bases between. CDR3 size: 15 residues. In nucleotides, the CDR3 is TGTGCCAGCTATCCTCAAGGAGCGAGGAACACTGAAGCTTTCTTT. It codes for CASYPQGARNTEAFF.

As concerns this clone: The same CDR3 can be traced to other DNA sequences in this sample. The chain joins TRBV6-1 to TRBJ1-2, with D perhaps TRBD1 (6 bases). Germline lookup yields CDR1 MNHNS and CDR2 SASEGT. V shed 7 bases and J shed 4 bases, with 7 bases lying between them. CDR3 length: 11 amino acids. CDR3: CASTGAYGYTF. CDR3 nucleotides: TGTGCCAGCACAGGGGCCTATGGCTACACCTTC.

V and J are TRBV6-5 and TRBJ2-3, with D possibly called TRBD1 or TRBD2 (6 bases each). CDR1 is MNHEY, CDR2 SVGAGI, per germline. The CDR3 extends over 15 amino acids. The V gene lost 7 bases and the J gene lost 0 bases, with 14 bases spanning the gap. The CDR3 nucleotides read TGTGCCAGCACCTCAATAGGGGGGAGCACAGATACGCAGTATTTT. It translates to CASTSIGGSTDTQYF.

This clone has just a few counts. The chain employs TRBV11-2 and TRBJ2-7; D uncertain. Germline values: CDR1 SGHAT, CDR2 FQNNGV. The CDR3 runs to 13 residues. The V and J ends lost 4 bases and 5 bases respectively, with 12 bases between them. CDR3 sequence: CASSSLAAHEQYF. In nucleotides, the CDR3 is TGTGCCAGCAGCTCTTTAGCCGCCCACGAGCAGTACTTC. The full variable domain, rest sourced from reference TRBV11-2 and TRBJ2-7, is EAGVAQSPRYKIIEKRQSVAFWCNPISGHATLYWYQQILGQGPKLLIQFQNNGVVDDSQLPKDRFSAERLKGVDSTLKIQPAKLEDSAVYLCASSSLAAHEQYFGPGTRLTVT.

This chain links TRBV30 with TRBJ2-7; maybe TRBD2 (5 bases). CDR3 length: 13 amino acids. Per the germline V gene, CDR1 is GTSNPN and CDR2 is SVGIG (reference sequence). V lost 4 bases and J 2 bases, leaving 12 bases between the germline ends. CDR3 loop: CAWKVPAAYEQYF. Written as DNA, the CDR3 is TGTGCCTGGAAGGTACCAGCGGCCTACGAGCAGTACTTC.

V gene TRBV28 combines with J gene TRBJ2-3; D perhaps matches TRBD2 (7 bases). The length of the CDR3 is 17 residues. Germline CDR1 reads MDHEN; CDR2 reads SYDVKM. V was shortened by 2 bases and J by 1 base, with 16 bases between the two germline ends. DNA for the CDR3: TGTGCCAGCAGTTTAGTAGTGGGGGCGGGGGGCACAGATACGCAGTATTTT. Protein: CASSLVVGAGGTDTQYF.

The chain couples TRBV29-1 to TRBJ2-3, with a possible D match to TRBD1 (5 bases). The V end lost 3 bases, the J end lost 6 bases, and 7 bases lay between the germline ends. Germline CDR1 and CDR2: SQVTM and ANQGSEA. The CDR3 is 11 amino acids. The CDR3 DNA follows: TGCAGCGTTGAGCAGGGCGATACGCAGTATTTT. Protein sequence: CSVEQGDTQYF.

V is TRBV10-1 and J is TRBJ2-3, with 10 positions matching TRBD1. V shed 5 bases and J 2 bases; nucleotides not matched to a gene: 4. This CDR3 comprises 15 residues. Germline assignment: CDR1 WNHNN and CDR2 SYGVQD (reference sequence). The CDR3 DNA reads TGCGCCAGCAGTCTGGACAGGGGGAACACAGATACGCAGTATTTT. This codes for CASSLDRGNTDTQYF.

The V gene is TRBV18, the J gene TRBJ1-2; D remains unclear. Germline-derived CDR1 and CDR2 are KGHSH and LQKENI. This CDR3 spans 15 amino acids. V was shortened by 0 bases and J by 4 bases, with 12 bases between the two germline ends. The CDR3 DNA follows: TGTGCCAGCTCACCACCAGTGAAACAGTCCTATGGCTACACCTTC. It yields the protein CASSPPVKQSYGYTF.

This clone occurred a few times. The DNA of the CDR3 is TGTGCCAGCAGTGAAGTATACAGGGAACAAGAGACCCAGTACTTC. Protein: CASSEVYREQETQYF. The chain is built from TRBV6-1 and TRBJ2-5, with D possibly matching TRBD1 (6 bases). The length of the CDR3 is 15 residues. The V gene's germline CDR1 is MNHNS and CDR2 SASEGT. Trimming removed 1 base at V and 2 bases at J, with 11 bases between.

V usage is TRBV19 and J usage is TRBJ1-4; D is possibly TRBD1 (5 bases). Deletions cut 6 bases from V and 8 bases from J, with 10 bases between. The CDR3 runs 12 residues. Germline loops: CDR1 LNHDA, CDR2 SQIVND (reference sequence). The CDR3 is CASRSGAEKLFF. The CDR3 region has the DNA TGTGCCAGTAGATCCGGGGCCGAAAAACTGTTTTTT. Based on the CDR3 plus reference TRBV19 and TRBJ1-4, the full variable domain is DGGITQSPKYLFRKEGQNVTLSCEQNLNHDAMYWYRQDPGQGLRLIYYSQIVNDFQKGDIAEGYSVSREKKESFPLTVTSAQKNPTAFYLCASRSGAEKLFFGSGTQLSVL.

This clone was found once. V gene TRBV4-1 combines with J gene TRBJ2-5; 8 bases fit TRBD1. Per germline, CDR1 MGHRA and CDR2 YSYEKL. The CDR3 contains 14 residues. J gave up 3 bases and V 5 bases, and 5 bases lay outside the gene matches. The CDR3 sequence is CASSLGQGKETQYF. The CDR3 region has the DNA TGCGCCAGCAGCTTAGGACAGGGAAAAGAGACCCAGTACTTC.

The V call is TRBV9, the J call TRBJ2-2, with 10 bases that match TRBD1. Germline CDR1 and CDR2: SGDLS and YYNGEE. V trimming: 1 base; J trimming: 3 bases; junction bases outside the gene matches: 6. CDR3 length: 17 residues. Here the CDR3 reads CASSVSGQGVDTGELFF. CDR3 nucleotide sequence: TGTGCCAGCAGCGTAAGCGGACAGGGGGTCGACACCGGGGAGCTGTTTTTT.

The chain has TRBV2 and TRBJ1-2; the match to TRBD1 covers 8 bases. After removal of 1 base from V and 5 bases from J, the junction contained 3 bases not matched to a gene. The CDR3 is 14 residues long. In germline, CDR1 is SNHLY, CDR2 FYNNEI. CDR3 residues: CASSEGQGNYGYTF. The CDR3 DNA is TGTGCCAGCAGTGAAGGACAGGGGAATTATGGCTACACCTTC.

This clone was counted a few times. V gene TRBV6-5 combines with J gene TRBJ2-6, with no clear D. Trimming took off 0 bases at V and 1 base at J, with 4 bases between the two ends. Germline values: CDR1 MNHEY, CDR2 SVGAGI. This CDR3 contains 15 residues. This chain's CDR3 is CASSYSWSGANVLTF. Written as DNA, the CDR3 is TGTGCCAGCAGTTACTCTTGGTCTGGGGCCAACGTCCTGACTTTC.

In nucleotides, the CDR3 is TGTGCCAGTAGTGAGGAACGGACGGCAGAGCGGTACTTC. This translates into CASSEERTAERYF. The chain uses TRBV19 and TRBJ2-5; no firm D call. V dropped 5 bases and J dropped 13 bases, with 20 bases sitting between them. The CDR3 is made up of 13 amino acids. CDR1 LNHDA and CDR2 SQIVND come from the germline V gene (reference sequence).

This chain joins TRBV5-1 and TRBJ2-7, with 9 bases aligning to TRBD1. J was trimmed by 9 bases and V by 4 bases; bases with no gene match: 11. The germline V gene has CDR1 SGHRS and CDR2 YFSETQ. The CDR3 is 14 residues long. The CDR3 coding sequence is TGCGCCAGCAGCCTGACAGGGGGGTCCCCTCGGCAGTACTTC. Residues: CASSLTGGSPRQYF.

This clone was seen a single time. The rearrangement uses TRBV6-1 and TRBJ1-1; 7 bases agree with TRBD1. The CDR3 consists of 15 residues. CDR1 and CDR2 from the germline V gene are MNHNS and SASEGT. Germline trimming cut 2 bases from V and 6 bases from J; bases unmatched to any gene: 9. The CDR3, as DNA: TGTGCCAGCAGTGAACCGGGACAGAGGATGGCTGAAGCTTTCTTT. Its protein product is CASSEPGQRMAEAFF.